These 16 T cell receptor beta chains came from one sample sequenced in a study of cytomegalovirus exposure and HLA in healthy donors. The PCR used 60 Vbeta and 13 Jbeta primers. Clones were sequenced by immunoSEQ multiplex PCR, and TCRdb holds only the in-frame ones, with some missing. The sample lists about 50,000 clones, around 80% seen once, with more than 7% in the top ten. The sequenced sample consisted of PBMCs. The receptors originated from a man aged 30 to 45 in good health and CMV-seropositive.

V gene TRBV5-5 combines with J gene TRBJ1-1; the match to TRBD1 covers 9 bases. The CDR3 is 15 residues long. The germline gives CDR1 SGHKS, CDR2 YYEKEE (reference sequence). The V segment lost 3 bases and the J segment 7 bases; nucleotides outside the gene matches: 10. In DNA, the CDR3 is TGTGCCAGCAGCTACGGACAGGGGAAAATCAGTGAAGCTTTCTTT. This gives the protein CASSYGQGKISEAFF.

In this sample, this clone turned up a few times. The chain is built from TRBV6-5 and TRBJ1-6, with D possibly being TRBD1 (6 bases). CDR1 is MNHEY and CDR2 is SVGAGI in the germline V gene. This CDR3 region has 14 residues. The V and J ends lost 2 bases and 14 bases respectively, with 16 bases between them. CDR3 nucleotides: TGTGCCAGCAGTTACAGGCAGGGGATGGCCACCCTCCACTTT. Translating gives CASSYRQGMATLHF.

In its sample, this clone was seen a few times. The CDR3 region is CASSLAPGRGNTIYF. The CDR3 region has the DNA TGTGCCAGCAGCTTGGCGCCAGGGAGGGGAAACACCATATATTTT. The gene calls are TRBV5-4 and TRBJ1-3, with TRBD1 as a possible D gene (5 bases). The CDR3 is made up of 15 amino acids. The germline CDR1 and CDR2 sequences are SGHNT and YYREEE (reference sequence). V was trimmed by 0 bases and J by 4 bases, leaving 11 bases between them.

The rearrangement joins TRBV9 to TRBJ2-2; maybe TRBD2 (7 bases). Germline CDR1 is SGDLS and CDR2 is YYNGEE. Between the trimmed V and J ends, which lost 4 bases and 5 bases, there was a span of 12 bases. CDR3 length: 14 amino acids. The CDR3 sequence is CASSLGGETGELFF. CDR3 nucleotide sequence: TGTGCCAGCAGCCTAGGGGGGGAGACCGGGGAGCTGTTTTTT.

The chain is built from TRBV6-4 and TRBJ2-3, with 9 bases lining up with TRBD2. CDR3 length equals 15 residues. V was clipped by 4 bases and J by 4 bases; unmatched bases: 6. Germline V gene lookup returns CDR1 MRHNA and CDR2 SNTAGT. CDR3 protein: CASSVAGGSPDTQYF. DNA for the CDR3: TGTGCCAGCAGTGTCGCGGGGGGGTCCCCAGATACGCAGTATTTT.

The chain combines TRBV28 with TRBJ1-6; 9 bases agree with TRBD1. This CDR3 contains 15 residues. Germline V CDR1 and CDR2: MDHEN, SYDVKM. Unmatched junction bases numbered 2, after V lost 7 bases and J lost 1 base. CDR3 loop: CASTTGGSYNSPLHF. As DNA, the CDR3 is TGTGCCAGCACGACAGGGGGTTCCTATAATTCACCCCTCCACTTT.

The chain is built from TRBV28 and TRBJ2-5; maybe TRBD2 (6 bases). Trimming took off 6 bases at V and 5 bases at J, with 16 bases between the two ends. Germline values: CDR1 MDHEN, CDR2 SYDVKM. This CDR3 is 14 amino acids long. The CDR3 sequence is CASRPLGDLETQYF. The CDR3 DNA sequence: TGTGCCAGCAGACCCTTGGGGGACTTGGAGACCCAGTACTTC.

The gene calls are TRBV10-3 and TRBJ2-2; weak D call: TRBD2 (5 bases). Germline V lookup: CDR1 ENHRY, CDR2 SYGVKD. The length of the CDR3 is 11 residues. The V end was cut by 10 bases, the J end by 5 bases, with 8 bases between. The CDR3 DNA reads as TGTGCCACCCGGGAAACCGGGGAGCTGTTTTTT. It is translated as CATRETGELFF.

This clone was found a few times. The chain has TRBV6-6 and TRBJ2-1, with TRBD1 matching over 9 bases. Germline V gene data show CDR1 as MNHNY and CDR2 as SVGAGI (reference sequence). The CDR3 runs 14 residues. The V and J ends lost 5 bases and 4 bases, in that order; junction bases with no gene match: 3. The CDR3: CASSDDRGYNEQFF. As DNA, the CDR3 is TGTGCCAGCAGTGACGACAGGGGGTACAATGAGCAGTTCTTC.

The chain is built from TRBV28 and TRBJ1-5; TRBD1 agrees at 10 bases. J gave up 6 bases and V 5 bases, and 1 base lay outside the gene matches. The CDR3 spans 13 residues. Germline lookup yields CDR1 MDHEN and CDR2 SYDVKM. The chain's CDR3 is CASSGTGAQPQHF. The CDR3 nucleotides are TGTGCCAGCAGTGGGACAGGGGCTCAGCCCCAGCATTTT. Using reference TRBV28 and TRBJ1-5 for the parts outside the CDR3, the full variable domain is DVKVTQSSRYLVKRTGEKVFLECVQDMDHENMFWYRQDPGLGLRLIYFSYDVKMKEKGDIPEGYSVSREKKERFSLILESASTNQTSMYLCASSGTGAQPQHFGDGTRLSIL.

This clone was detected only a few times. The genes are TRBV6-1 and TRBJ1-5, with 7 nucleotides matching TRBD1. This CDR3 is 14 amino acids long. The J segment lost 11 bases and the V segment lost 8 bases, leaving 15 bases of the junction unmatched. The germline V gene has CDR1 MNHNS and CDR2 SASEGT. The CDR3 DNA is TGTGCCAGCGAGCACAGAGGGGGCGAAGGTACCCAGCATTTT. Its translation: CASEHRGGEGTQHF.

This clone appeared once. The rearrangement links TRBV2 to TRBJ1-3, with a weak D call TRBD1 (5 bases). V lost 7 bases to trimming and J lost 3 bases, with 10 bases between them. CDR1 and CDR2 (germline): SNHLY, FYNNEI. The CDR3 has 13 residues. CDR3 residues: CASNEGVGNTIYF. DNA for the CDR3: TGTGCCAGCAACGAAGGGGTTGGAAACACCATATATTTT.

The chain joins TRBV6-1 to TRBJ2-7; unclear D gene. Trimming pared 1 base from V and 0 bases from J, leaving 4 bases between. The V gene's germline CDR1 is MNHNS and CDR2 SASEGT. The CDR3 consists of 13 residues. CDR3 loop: CASSEGSSYEQYF. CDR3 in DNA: TGTGCCAGCAGTGAAGGGAGCTCCTACGAGCAGTACTTC.

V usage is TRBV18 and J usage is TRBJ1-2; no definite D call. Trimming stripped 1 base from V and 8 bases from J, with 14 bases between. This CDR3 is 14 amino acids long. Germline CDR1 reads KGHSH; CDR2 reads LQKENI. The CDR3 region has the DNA TGTGCCAGCTCACCACAAAATAGTCCAGGAGGCTACACCTTC. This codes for CASSPQNSPGGYTF.

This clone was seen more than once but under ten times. This CDR3 reads CASSIREGYEQFF. In nucleotides, the CDR3 is TGTGCCAGTAGTATACGGGAGGGCTATGAGCAGTTCTTC. The rearrangement links TRBV19 to TRBJ2-1, with 8 nucleotides matching TRBD2. This CDR3 region has 13 residues. The germline V gene encodes CDR1 LNHDA and CDR2 SQIVND (reference sequence). With V trimmed by 2 bases and J by 8 bases, 2 bases remained unmatched.

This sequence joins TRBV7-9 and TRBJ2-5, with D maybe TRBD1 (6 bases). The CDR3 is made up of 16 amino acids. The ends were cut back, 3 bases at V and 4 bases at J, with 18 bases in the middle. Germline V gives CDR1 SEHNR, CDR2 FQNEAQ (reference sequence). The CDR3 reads CASSLWARQDVETQYF. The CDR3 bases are TGTGCCAGCAGCTTGTGGGCGCGACAGGATGTAGAGACCCAGTACTTC.